Listed below are T cell receptor beta chains from one sample, sequenced in a study of blood T cell repertoires in COVID-19. Measured with immunoSEQ multiplex PCR; TCRdb has only the in-frame clones, and not every one. The sample consists of about 440,000 clones, roughly nine tenths of them appearing once. The material sequenced was PBMCs or T cells enriched from blood (not recorded which). Receptors were obtained from a woman younger than 30 with acute COVID-19. Both conserved end residues are part of each CDR3. D genes are given only for firm matches. Size tells how often a clone was seen (once, few, many) or the class of an expanded clone, and some rows leave it out.

J | size | length | V | D | CDR3 | DNA
TRBJ2-3 | . | 17 | TRBV4-2 | . | CASSQGRDLYTADTQYF | TGTGCCAGCAGCCAAGGGAGGGACTTGTATACCGCAGATACGCAGTATTTT
TRBJ2-3 | . | 16 | TRBV11-1 | TRBD2 | CASSPGLALGGDTQYF | TGTGCCAGCAGCCCGGGACTAGCGTTAGGGGGAGATACGCAGTATTTT
TRBJ1-2 | . | 12 | TRBV3-1/TRBV3-2 | TRBD1 | CASSHEDRLSTF | TGTGCCAGCAGCCACGAGGACAGGCTAAGCACCTTC
TRBJ1-2 | . | 18 | TRBV19 | TRBD1 | CASEQSSGTGNLPYGYTF | TGTGCCAGTGAACAATCCTCCGGGACAGGGAACCTCCCTTATGGCTACACCTTC
TRBJ1-2 | . | 13 | TRBV14 | . | CASSHGSLLGYTF | TGTGCCAGCAGCCACGGTTCTCTATTGGGCTACACCTTC
TRBJ2-5 | . | 13 | TRBV6-1 | . | CASSYYKEKTQYF | TGTGCCAGCAGTTATTACAAGGAGAAGACCCAGTACTTC
TRBJ1-1 | . | 16 | TRBV7-8 | . | CASSLAPPGSGTEAFF | TGTGCCAGCAGCTTAGCCCCCCCTGGGTCCGGGACTGAAGCTTTCTTT
TRBJ1-2 | . | 16 | TRBV19 | . | CASSIPDRTPNYGYTF | TGTGCCAGTAGTATCCCGGACAGAACGCCTAACTATGGCTACACCTTC
TRBJ1-3 | . | 15 | TRBV7-3 | . | CASSLIGGSGNTIYF | TGTGCCAGCAGCTTAATAGGGGGCTCTGGAAACACCATATATTTT
TRBJ2-1 | . | 13 | TRBV29-1 | . | CSVEGQAYNEQFF | TGCAGCGTTGAGGGGCAGGCTTACAATGAGCAGTTCTTC
TRBJ2-7 | . | 12 | TRBV29-1 | TRBD2 | CSGTSGSYEQYF | TGCAGCGGGACTAGCGGATCCTACGAGCAGTACTTC
TRBJ1-5 | . | 13 | TRBV3-1/TRBV3-2 | . | CASSQEQYQPQHF | TGTGCCAGCAGCCAAGAACAGTATCAGCCCCAGCATTTT
TRBJ2-3 | . | 20 | TRBV6-4 | TRBD2 | CASSSRGGLAGGVSTDTQYF | TGTGCCAGCAGTAGCAGGGGGGGACTAGCGGGAGGCGTTAGCACAGATACGCAGTATTTT
TRBJ2-7 | once | 15 | TRBV6-5 | TRBD1 | CASRSRGQVTYEQYF | TGTGCCAGCAGATCACGCGGACAGGTCACCTACGAGCAGTACTTC
TRBJ1-6 | . | 13 | TRBV30 | . | CAWSVGSGSPLHF | TGTGCCTGGAGTGTCGGGTCTGGATCACCCCTCCACTTT
TRBJ2-3 | . | 15 | TRBV7-6 | TRBD2 | CASSFGLAGGDTQYF | TGTGCCAGCAGCTTTGGACTAGCGGGGGGAGATACGCAGTATTTT
TRBJ1-6 | once | 15 | TRBV5-6 | . | CASSRTKGAGSPLHF | TGTGCCAGCAGCCGGACGAAGGGTGCGGGTTCACCCCTCCACTTT
TRBJ2-7 | . | 17 | TRBV3-1/TRBV3-2 | TRBD2 | CASSPKPTGLARARNDF | TGTGCCAGCAGTCCTAAACCAACGGGACTAGCGAGAGCCAGGAACGACTTC
TRBJ2-5 | . | 15 | TRBV4-3 | TRBD2 | CASSRTSGVAETQYF | TGCGCCAGCAGCCGGACTAGTGGGGTTGCGGAGACCCAGTACTTC
TRBJ2-1 | . | 14 | TRBV5-4 | . | CASSLDGTNNEQFF | TGTGCCAGCAGCTTGGATGGTACTAACAATGAGCAGTTCTTC
TRBJ2-7 | . | 14 | TRBV2 | TRBD1 | CANRDREIIGEQYF | TGTGCCAACCGGGACAGGGAGATCATTGGCGAGCAGTACTTC
TRBJ2-7 | . | 15 | TRBV28 | . | CASSSRDRRGYEQYF | TGTGCCAGCAGTTCCCGGGACCGGCGGGGTTACGAGCAGTACTTC
TRBJ1-1 | . | 15 | TRBV9 | . | CASSVAGVEGTEAFF | TGTGCCAGCAGCGTGGCAGGGGTTGAGGGCACTGAAGCTTTCTTT
TRBJ2-1 | . | 15 | TRBV19 | TRBD2 | CASSMARGRYDEQFF | TGTGCCAGTAGTATGGCTCGCGGGAGGTACGATGAGCAGTTCTTC
TRBJ2-2 | few | 17 | TRBV10-3 | TRBD1 | CAISDISGQGGTGELFF | TGTGCCATCAGTGACATATCCGGACAGGGCGGCACCGGGGAGCTGTTTTTT
TRBJ2-2 | . | 15 | TRBV3-1/TRBV3-2 | TRBD2 | CASSQVGGGAGELFF | TGTGCCAGCAGCCAAGTTGGCGGGGGGGCCGGGGAGCTGTTTTTT
TRBJ1-1 | few | 13 | TRBV14 | . | CASSFGRGTEAFF | TGTGCCAGCAGCTTCGGAAGGGGCACTGAAGCTTTCTTT
TRBJ2-1 | . | 15 | TRBV2 | . | CASLERGAGVDEQFF | TGTGCCAGCCTCGAACGGGGCGCAGGGGTAGATGAGCAGTTCTTC
TRBJ1-2 | . | 14 | TRBV29-1 | . | CSVVSQFEGYGYTF | TGCAGCGTTGTAAGTCAATTTGAGGGATATGGCTACACCTTC
TRBJ2-7 | . | 15 | TRBV5-1 | TRBD2 | CASSPGLAGVDGKYF | TGCGCCAGCAGCCCGGGACTAGCGGGGGTTGATGGGAAGTACTTC
TRBJ2-2 | . | 15 | TRBV3-1/TRBV3-2 | . | CASSQASGNTGELFF | TGTGCCAGCAGCCAAGCTTCAGGGAACACCGGGGAGCTGTTTTTT
TRBJ1-5 | . | 14 | TRBV5-6 | TRBD1 | CASSLTGVDQPQHF | TGTGCCAGCAGCCTGACAGGGGTGGATCAGCCCCAGCATTTT
TRBJ1-5 | . | 14 | TRBV28 | TRBD1 | CASSPTGESQPQHF | TGTGCCAGCAGTCCGACAGGGGAAAGTCAGCCCCAGCATTTT
TRBJ1-2 | . | 11 | TRBV7-2 | . | CASKTDYGYTF | TGTGCCAGCAAGACAGACTATGGCTACACCTTC
TRBJ1-2 | . | 15 | TRBV18 | TRBD1 | CASSETGGTLEGYTF | TGTGCCAGCTCCGAAACAGGGGGAACTTTAGAAGGCTACACCTTC
TRBJ2-1 | . | 13 | TRBV29-1 | TRBD2 | CSKTSGTVNEQFF | TGCAGCAAGACTAGCGGGACTGTCAATGAGCAGTTCTTC
TRBJ2-5 | few | 16 | TRBV19 | TRBD2 | CASSMALAGAGETQYF | TGTGCCAGTAGTATGGCGCTAGCGGGAGCCGGAGAGACCCAGTACTTC
TRBJ2-7 | . | 15 | TRBV4-3 | TRBD2 | CASSQDTSGIYEQYF | TGCGCCAGCAGCCAAGACACTAGCGGGATTTACGAGCAGTACTTC
TRBJ1-5 | . | 15 | TRBV9 | TRBD1 | CASSLTGDGNQPQHF | TGTGCCAGCAGTTTAACAGGGGACGGCAATCAGCCCCAGCATTTT
TRBJ2-1 | . | 15 | TRBV4-1 | . | CASSQYSSFYNEQFF | TGCGCCAGCAGCCAATATTCTAGTTTCTACAATGAGCAGTTCTTC
TRBJ1-1 | . | 16 | TRBV7-9 | TRBD1 | CASSFPPTGVATEAFF | TGTGCCAGCAGCTTTCCTCCTACAGGGGTTGCCACTGAAGCTTTCTTT